The clone carrying this T cell receptor (beta chain) showed up many times. TCR beta libraries were built with iRepertoire HTBI primers and Arm-PCR of CDR3 regions. TCRdb re-called the multiplex PCR reads with MiXCR, one entry per CDR3 protein. The sample has 400,000 to 500,000 distinct CDR3 sequences, around 14% seen once. Germline lookup yields CDR1 SEHNR and CDR2 FQNEAQ (reference sequence). The CDR3 loop spans 14 amino acids. V lost 6 bases and J 5 bases, leaving 15 bases between the germline ends. Time point: newly diagnosed GD, antithyroid drugs for less than 3 months. PBMC RNA served as the TCR library source. The record originates from a study of regulatory T cells in long-lasting Graves disease. The same sample was also used in a study of T cells in Graves' hyperthyroidism and ophthalmopathy.

V and J are TRBV7-9 and TRBJ2-3; the D is unclear. This specimen was peripheral blood mononuclear cells (PBMCs), taken at new diagnosis, from a patient treated with antithyroid drugs. The receptor comes from a young woman with Graves disease. CDR3: CASRASAVKDTQYF. In DNA form, the CDR3 reads TGTGCCAGCAGGGCCTCGGCCGTCAAAGATACGCAGTATTTT. Variable domain in full (rest from reference TRBV7-9 and TRBJ2-3): DTGVSQNPRHKITKRGQNVTFRCDPISEHNRLYWYRQTLGQGPEFLTYFQNEAQLEKSRLLSDRFSAERPKGSFSTLEIQRTEQGDSAMYLCASRASAVKDTQYFGPGTRLTVL.